The rows below give T cell receptor beta chains drawn from one sample of a study of T cells after yellow fever vaccination. Using its own MiXCR run on the 5' RACE reads, TCRdb lists one record per CDR3 protein. The sample has 45,000 to 60,000 distinct CDR3 sequences, approximately 5.5% seen once. The sequenced sample was PBMCs, either bulk or a sorted T-cell subset (CD4+, CD8+, memory, or dextramer-sorted; not recorded which), obtained on the day of the yellow fever booster vaccination. These receptors originate from a man aged 18 to 29 who received the YFV17D yellow fever vaccine. Each CDR3 is given with its conserved first and last residue. D genes are given only for firm matches. Only some rows state a clone size, as once, few, many or a class for expanded clones.

j_gene,abundance,d_gene,v_gene,CDR3aa,CDR3nt
TRBJ1-2,few,.,TRBV9,CASSSPGQSYGYTF,TGTGCCAGCAGCTCACCCGGACAGTCCTATGGCTACACCTTC
TRBJ2-5,.,TRBD2,TRBV4-3,CASSQSLVGLAFETQYF,TGCGCCAGCAGCCAATCCCTGGTGGGACTAGCTTTTGAGACCCAGTACTTC
TRBJ1-2,many,TRBD1,TRBV27,CASSYRQGYGYTF,TGTGCCAGCAGTTACCGACAGGGCTATGGCTACACCTTC
TRBJ1-2,.,.,TRBV19,CASRGTVEGLLAYGYTF,TGTGCCAGTAGGGGCACCGTCGAGGGATTGCTGGCCTATGGCTACACCTTC
TRBJ1-2,.,.,TRBV28,CASRMDGYTF,TGTGCCAGCAGAATGGACGGCTACACCTTC
TRBJ2-6,many,.,TRBV7-9,CASSGIGSGANVLTF,TGTGCCAGCAGCGGGATCGGGTCTGGGGCCAACGTCCTGACTTTC
TRBJ2-7,many,.,TRBV5-1,CASSFLTLNYEQYF,TGCGCCAGCAGCTTCCTTACACTTAACTACGAGCAGTACTTC
TRBJ2-1,.,.,TRBV18,CASSPLWGSNNEQFF,TGTGCCAGCTCACCCCTCTGGGGTAGTAACAATGAGCAGTTCTTC
TRBJ2-1,few,.,TRBV21-1,CASSPHPGKRRYNEQFF,TGTGCCAGCAGCCCGCACCCTGGGAAGCGCCGCTACAATGAGCAGTTCTTC
TRBJ2-3,many,.,TRBV11-2,CASTTPGRSTQYF,TGTGCCAGCACCACACCGGGGCGGAGTACGCAGTATTTT
TRBJ1-2,.,.,TRBV2,CASTEWGASGYTF,TGTGCCAGCACCGAATGGGGGGCGTCTGGCTACACCTTC
TRBJ2-2,many,.,TRBV5-5,CASSFQAAGDTGELFF,TGTGCCAGCAGCTTCCAGGCGGCCGGCGACACCGGGGAGCTGTTTTTT
TRBJ2-2,many,TRBD1,TRBV24-1,CATGTGDTGELFF,TGTGCCACCGGGACAGGGGACACCGGGGAGCTGTTTTTT
TRBJ1-2,.,.,TRBV5-4,CASSPTGRTYGYTF,TGTGCCAGCAGCCCTACTGGGAGGACCTATGGCTACACCTTC
TRBJ2-4,.,.,TRBV7-9,CASSSRNDSLAKKIQYF,TGTGCCAGCAGCTCAAGGAATGATTCCTTAGCCAAAAAAATTCAGTACTTC
TRBJ2-2,.,.,TRBV9,CASSAMVAGELFF,TGTGCCAGCAGCGCCATGGTGGCCGGGGAGCTGTTTTTT
TRBJ2-2,many,TRBD1,TRBV27,CASTRPGQGAGELFF,TGTGCCAGCACCCGTCCGGGACAGGGTGCCGGGGAGCTGTTTTTT
TRBJ1-5,many,.,TRBV12-3/TRBV12-4,CASSFSGSLVSNQPQHF,TGTGCCAGCAGCTTCTCGGGCAGTTTGGTTAGCAATCAGCCCCAGCATTTT
TRBJ2-7,few,.,TRBV30,CAWSAGGFEQYF,TGTGCCTGGAGTGCCGGGGGCTTCGAGCAGTACTTC
TRBJ1-1,many,.,TRBV4-1,CASNGMGTEAFF,TGCGCCAGCAATGGTATGGGGACTGAAGCTTTCTTT
TRBJ1-1,few,.,TRBV28,CASSHPQRVVGTEAFF,TGTGCCAGCAGTCATCCTCAGCGTGTCGTGGGAACTGAAGCTTTCTTT
TRBJ1-1,many,.,TRBV12-3/TRBV12-4,CASRPQNLNTEAFF,TGTGCCAGCAGGCCACAGAACCTGAACACTGAAGCTTTCTTT
TRBJ2-3,few,TRBD1,TRBV24-1,CATSDHSTGGANTQYF,TGTGCCACCAGTGACCACTCGACAGGGGGCGCAAATACGCAGTATTTT
TRBJ2-1,few,.,TRBV9,CASSVETGLDEQFF,TGTGCCAGCAGCGTAGAAACGGGTTTAGATGAGCAGTTCTTC
TRBJ1-5,many,.,TRBV4-2,CASSQDPGQSQPQHF,TGTGCCAGCAGCCAAGACCCGGGACAATCCCAGCCCCAGCATTTT
TRBJ1-4,many,.,TRBV7-2,CASSLRHEKLFF,TGTGCCAGCAGCTTAAGACACGAAAAACTGTTTTTT
TRBJ2-7,.,TRBD2,TRBV4-2,CASSQEWTRSGYEQYF,TGTGCCAGCAGCCAAGAATGGACTAGGTCCGGCTACGAGCAGTACTTC
TRBJ2-3,many,.,TRBV6-2/TRBV6-3,CASSYRDADTQYF,TGTGCCAGCAGTTACCGGGACGCAGATACGCAGTATTTT
TRBJ2-2,.,.,TRBV5-1,CASSSQNAGELFF,TGCGCCAGCAGTTCCCAGAATGCCGGGGAGCTGTTTTTT
TRBJ1-1,many,.,TRBV7-9,CASSLKREAFF,TGTGCCAGCAGCTTAAAAAGGGAAGCTTTCTTT
TRBJ1-2,many,.,TRBV5-1,CASSGSHRVANYGYTF,TGCGCCAGCAGCGGAAGTCACAGGGTTGCTAACTATGGCTACACCTTC
TRBJ2-1,many,TRBD2,TRBV7-3,CASSPLLGGNEQFF,TGTGCCAGCAGCCCCCTCTTGGGGGGGAATGAGCAGTTCTTC
TRBJ2-5,few,.,TRBV2,CASSEFRETQETQYF,TGTGCCAGCAGTGAATTCAGGGAGACCCAAGAGACCCAGTACTTC
TRBJ1-1,.,.,TRBV7-2,CASSLSLAEAFF,TGTGCCAGCAGCTTAAGTTTGGCTGAAGCTTTCTTT
TRBJ1-5,.,.,TRBV11-1,CASSSDEGQPQHF,TGTGCCAGCAGCTCGGACGAGGGTCAGCCCCAGCATTTT
TRBJ1-3,many,.,TRBV4-1,CASSQVESGNTIYF,TGCGCCAGCAGCCAAGTGGAATCTGGAAACACCATATATTTT
TRBJ2-1,.,.,TRBV20-1,CSARGRGSIEQFF,TGCAGTGCCCGGGGGCGGGGTTCGATTGAGCAGTTCTTC
TRBJ1-1,few,TRBD1,TRBV5-4,CASSLGTGIMNTEAFF,TGTGCCAGCAGCTTAGGGACAGGTATCATGAACACTGAAGCTTTCTTT
TRBJ2-1,few,.,TRBV12-3/TRBV12-4,CASSTPGSSYNEQFF,TGTGCCAGCAGTACCCCAGGGTCCTCATACAATGAGCAGTTCTTC
TRBJ2-1,once,TRBD1,TRBV5-1,CASSLWDRGDEQFF,TGCGCCAGCAGCCTGTGGGACAGGGGCGATGAGCAGTTCTTC
TRBJ2-3,many,.,TRBV29-1,CSVHSGSTDTQYF,TGCAGCGTCCATTCGGGAAGCACAGATACGCAGTATTTT
TRBJ2-3,many,TRBD1,TRBV9,CASSEGTVSTDTQYF,TGTGCCAGCAGCGAGGGGACAGTAAGCACAGATACGCAGTATTTT
TRBJ1-2,many,TRBD1,TRBV6-6,CASNKTGIYGYTF,TGTGCCAGCAACAAGACAGGGATCTATGGCTACACCTTC
TRBJ2-3,many,TRBD2,TRBV29-1,CSVEMSASGDAVVLTDTQYF,TGCAGCGTTGAAATGTCTGCTAGCGGGGACGCCGTAGTACTCACAGATACGCAGTATTTT
TRBJ1-1,.,TRBD1,TRBV5-1,CASSPTRTGPKRAFF,TGCGCCAGCAGCCCGACTAGGACAGGGCCAAAGAGGGCTTTCTTT
TRBJ2-3,many,.,TRBV10-3,CAISVRDRPEYF,TGTGCCATCAGTGTAAGGGACCGACCGGAGTATTTT
TRBJ1-1,few,.,TRBV16,CASIEGVNTEAFF,TGTGCCAGCATAGAAGGGGTGAACACTGAAGCTTTCTTT
TRBJ2-3,few,.,TRBV7-6,CASSSRGGVSTDTQYF,TGTGCCAGCAGCTCCCGCGGCGGGGTTAGCACAGATACGCAGTATTTT
TRBJ2-7,many,.,TRBV12-3/TRBV12-4,CASSSDFYEQYF,TGTGCCAGCAGCAGTGATTTCTACGAGCAGTACTTC
TRBJ1-3,many,.,TRBV7-2,CASSLLQDPGNTIYF,TGTGCCAGCAGCTTACTACAGGACCCTGGAAACACCATATATTTT
TRBJ1-1,few,.,TRBV7-9,CASSLAGFGTEAFF,TGTGCCAGCAGCTTAGCAGGGTTCGGCACTGAAGCTTTCTTT
TRBJ1-5,few,.,TRBV19,CASRPQGNSNQPQHF,TGTGCCAGTAGACCCCAGGGGAATAGCAATCAGCCCCAGCATTTT
TRBJ2-3,.,.,TRBV7-9,CASSLDSSTDTQYF,TGTGCCAGCAGCCTGGACAGCAGCACAGATACGCAGTATTTT
TRBJ2-1,many,TRBD2,TRBV5-1,CASSLGTSGGTAYNEQFF,TGCGCCAGCAGCCTAGGGACTAGCGGGGGAACCGCCTACAATGAGCAGTTCTTC